The entry that follows covers one T cell receptor (beta chain) sequence. No antigen is known for it. This specimen comes from a study of cytomegalovirus exposure and HLA in healthy donors. The PCR made use of 60 Vbeta and 13 Jbeta primers. Assay used: immunoSEQ multiplex PCR; TCRdb lists only in-frame clones, some missing. The sample includes more than 100,000 clones, approximately 70% of them seen just once. Findings and caveats of the study: Reported results showed that the classifier diagnosed cytomegalovirus status with high specificity and sensitivity.

Sequencing was carried out using PBMCs. The sequence was obtained from a man aged 18 to 30 in good health and CMV-seronegative.

In DNA form, the CDR3 reads TGCGCCAGCAGGCGATCGGGACTAGCGTCCTACGAGCAGTACTTC. The encoded protein is CASRRSGLASYEQYF. V and J are TRBV5-1 and TRBJ2-7; 10 bases are a match to TRBD2. Per the germline V gene, CDR1 is SGHRS and CDR2 is YFSETQ. After removal of 5 bases from V and 1 base from J, the junction contained 6 bases not matched to a gene. The CDR3 consists of 15 residues.